This TCR beta chain was sequenced for a study of T cell changes during pregnancy in multiple sclerosis. Between the trimmed V and J ends, which lost 6 bases and 2 bases, there was a span of 15 bases. Per germline, CDR1 SQVTM and CDR2 ANQGSEA. The CDR3 has 14 residues. TCRdb's copy holds only in-frame clones and misses some; the assay was immunoSEQ multiplex PCR. The sample gives some 80,000 clones, approximately 90% of which show up once; 2.5% to 3% is in the top ten. Specimen: peripheral blood, collected before pregnancy. The chain carries TRBV29-1 and TRBJ2-3; D gene uncertain. The TCR was taken from a female donor with multiple sclerosis, enrolled in a pregnancy study. The CDR3 nucleotides read TGCAGCGTAGCGCCCGCTTCCCCCACAGATACGCAGTATTTT. Translating it yields CSVAPASPTDTQYF.